Reported below is one TCR beta chain. What it recognizes is unknown. The data were taken from a study of graft-versus-host responses after intestinal transplantation. Whole-study context: Each of the recipients got a multivisceral, liver-intestinal, or isolated intestinal transplant.

The table came from immunoSEQ multiplex PCR; TCRdb's copy has only in-frame clones and leaves some out. The table records about 120,000 clones, 80% to 95% of them present only once. The CDR3 has 15 residues. The germline gives CDR1 LNHDA, CDR2 SQIVND (reference sequence). Unmatched junction bases numbered 4, after V lost 3 bases and J lost 4 bases. The source was unstimulated CD4+ T cells sorted from spleen or lymph node cells, collected before intestinal transplant. This TCR derives from a human donor who received an intestinal transplant. The chain has TRBV19 and TRBJ2-2; 8 bases fit TRBD1. The CDR3 loop reads CASSIPGTGTGELFF. In DNA form, the CDR3 reads TGTGCCAGTAGTATTCCCGGGACAGGCACCGGGGAGCTGTTTTTT.